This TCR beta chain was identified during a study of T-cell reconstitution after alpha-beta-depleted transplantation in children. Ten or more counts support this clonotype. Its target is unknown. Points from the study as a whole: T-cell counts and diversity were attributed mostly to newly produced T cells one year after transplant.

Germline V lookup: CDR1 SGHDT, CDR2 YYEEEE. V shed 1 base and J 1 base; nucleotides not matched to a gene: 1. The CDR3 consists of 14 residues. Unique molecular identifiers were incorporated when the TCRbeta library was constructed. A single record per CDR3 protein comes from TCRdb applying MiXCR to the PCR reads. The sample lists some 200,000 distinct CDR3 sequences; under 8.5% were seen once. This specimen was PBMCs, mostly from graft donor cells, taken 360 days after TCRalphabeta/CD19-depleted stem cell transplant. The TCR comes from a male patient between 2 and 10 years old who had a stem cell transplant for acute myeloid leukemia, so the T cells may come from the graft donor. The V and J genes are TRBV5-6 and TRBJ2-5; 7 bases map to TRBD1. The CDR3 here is CASSLRGLQETQYF. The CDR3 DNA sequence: TGTGCCAGCAGCTTGAGGGGGCTCCAAGAGACCCAGTACTTC. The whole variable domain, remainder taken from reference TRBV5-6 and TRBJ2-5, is DAGVTQSPTHLIKTRGQQVTLRCSPKSGHDTVSWYQQALGQGPQFIFQYYEEEERQRGNFPDRFSGHQFPNYSSELNVNALLLGDSALYLCASSLRGLQETQYFGPGTRLLVL.